This T cell receptor beta chain was captured in a study of CD8 T cells in Susac syndrome. The CDR3 has 12 amino acids. Germline V gene data show CDR1 as SGHTA and CDR2 as FQGNSA. The V gene lost 4 bases and the J gene lost 0 bases, with 4 bases spanning the gap. Reverse transcription used 0.5 to 1 ug RNA and random hexamers. TCRdb analysed the immunoSEQ multiplex PCR reads with MiXCR anew, one entry per CDR3 protein. The sample holds about 300,000 distinct CDR3 sequences; under 95% are singletons and the top ten take roughly 0.07%. Sequencing used CD4+ T cells from PBMCs. The V gene is TRBV7-2, the J gene TRBJ2-7, with D unclear. This receptor was taken from a human donor with multiple sclerosis. Here the CDR3 reads CASSSASYEQYF. The CDR3 coding sequence is TGTGCCAGCAGCTCGGCCTCCTACGAGCAGTACTTC.